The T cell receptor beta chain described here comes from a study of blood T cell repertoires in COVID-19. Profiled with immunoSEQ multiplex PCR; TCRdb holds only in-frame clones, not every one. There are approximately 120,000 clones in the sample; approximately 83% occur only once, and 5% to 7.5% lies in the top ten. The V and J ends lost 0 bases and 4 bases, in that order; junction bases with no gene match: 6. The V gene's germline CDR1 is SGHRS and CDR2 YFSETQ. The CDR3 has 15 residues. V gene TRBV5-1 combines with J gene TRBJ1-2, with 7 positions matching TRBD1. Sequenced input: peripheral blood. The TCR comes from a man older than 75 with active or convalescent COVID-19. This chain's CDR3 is CASSLAPDRAYGYTF. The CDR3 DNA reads TGCGCCAGCAGCTTGGCCCCTGACAGGGCCTATGGCTACACCTTC.